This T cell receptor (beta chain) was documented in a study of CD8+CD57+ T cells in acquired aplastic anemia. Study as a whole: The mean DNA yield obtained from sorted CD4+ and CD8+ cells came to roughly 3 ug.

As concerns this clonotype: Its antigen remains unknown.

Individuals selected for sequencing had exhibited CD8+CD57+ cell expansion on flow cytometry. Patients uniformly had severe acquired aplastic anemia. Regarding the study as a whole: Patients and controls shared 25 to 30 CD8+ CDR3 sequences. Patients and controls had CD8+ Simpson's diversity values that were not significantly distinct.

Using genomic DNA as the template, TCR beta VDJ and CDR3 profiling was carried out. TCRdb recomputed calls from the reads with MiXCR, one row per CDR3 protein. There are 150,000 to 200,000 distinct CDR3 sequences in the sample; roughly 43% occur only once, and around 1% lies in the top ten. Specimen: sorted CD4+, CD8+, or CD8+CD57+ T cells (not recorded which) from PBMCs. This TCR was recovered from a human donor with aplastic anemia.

CDR3 nucleotides: TGTGCCAGCAGCTTAGTAGGGACAGGGATCCAAGAGACCCAGTACTTC. Encoded protein: CASSLVGTGIQETQYF. The J gene is TRBJ2-5, the V gene TRBV7-8; 9 nucleotides match TRBD1. Trimming removed 1 base from V and 1 base from J; junction bases left unmatched: 4. Germline CDR1 and CDR2: SGHVS and FQNEAQ. This CDR3 comprises 16 residues.